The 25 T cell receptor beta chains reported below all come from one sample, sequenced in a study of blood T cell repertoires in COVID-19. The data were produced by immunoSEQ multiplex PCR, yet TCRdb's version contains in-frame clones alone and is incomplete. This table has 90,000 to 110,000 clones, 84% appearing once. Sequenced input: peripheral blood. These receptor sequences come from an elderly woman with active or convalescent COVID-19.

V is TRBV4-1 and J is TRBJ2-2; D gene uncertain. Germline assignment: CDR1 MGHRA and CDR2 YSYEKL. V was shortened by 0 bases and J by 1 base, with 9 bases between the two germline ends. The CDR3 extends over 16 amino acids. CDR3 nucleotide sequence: TGCGCCAGCAGCCAAGATACGCGGATGAACACCGGGGAGCTGTTTTTT. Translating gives CASSQDTRMNTGELFF.

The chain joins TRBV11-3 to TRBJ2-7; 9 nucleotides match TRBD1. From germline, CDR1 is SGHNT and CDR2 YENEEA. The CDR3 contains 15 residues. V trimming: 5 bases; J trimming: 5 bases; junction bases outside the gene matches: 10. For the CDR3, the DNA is TGTGCCAGCAGCCCAATGACAGGGGGAGGCCACGAGCAGTACTTC. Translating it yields CASSPMTGGGHEQYF.

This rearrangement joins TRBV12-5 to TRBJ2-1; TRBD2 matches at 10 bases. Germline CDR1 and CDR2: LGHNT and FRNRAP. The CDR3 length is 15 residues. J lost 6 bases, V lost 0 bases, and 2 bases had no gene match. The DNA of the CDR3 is TGTGCTAGTGGTTTGGTCCTAGCGGGAGTCAATGAGCAGTTCTTC. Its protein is CASGLVLAGVNEQFF.

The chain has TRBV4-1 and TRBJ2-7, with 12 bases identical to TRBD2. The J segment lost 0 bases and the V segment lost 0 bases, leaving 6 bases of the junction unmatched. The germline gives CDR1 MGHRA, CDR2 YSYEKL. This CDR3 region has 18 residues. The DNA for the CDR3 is TGCGCCAGCAGCCAAGATCCCCTAGCGGGAGGGTACTCCTACGAGCAGTACTTC. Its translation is CASSQDPLAGGYSYEQYF.

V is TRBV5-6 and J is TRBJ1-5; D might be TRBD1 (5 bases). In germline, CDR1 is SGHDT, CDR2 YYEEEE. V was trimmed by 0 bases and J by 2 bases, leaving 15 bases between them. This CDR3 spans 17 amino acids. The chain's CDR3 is CASSLGFVSGRNQPQHF. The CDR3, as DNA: TGTGCCAGCAGCTTGGGCTTTGTGTCAGGGCGCAATCAGCCCCAGCATTTT.

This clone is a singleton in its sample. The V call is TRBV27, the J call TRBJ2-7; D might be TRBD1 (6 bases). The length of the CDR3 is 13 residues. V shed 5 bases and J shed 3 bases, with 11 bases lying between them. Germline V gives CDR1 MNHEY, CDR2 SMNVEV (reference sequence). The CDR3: CASSQGRGYEQYF. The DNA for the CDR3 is TGTGCCAGCAGTCAGGGCAGGGGCTACGAGCAGTACTTC.

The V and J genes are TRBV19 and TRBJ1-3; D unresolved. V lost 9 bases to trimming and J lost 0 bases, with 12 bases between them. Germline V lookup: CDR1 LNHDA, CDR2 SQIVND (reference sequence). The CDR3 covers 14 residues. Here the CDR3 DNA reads TGTGCCAGCCGGACGGGAAACTCTGGAAACACCATATATTTT. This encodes CASRTGNSGNTIYF.

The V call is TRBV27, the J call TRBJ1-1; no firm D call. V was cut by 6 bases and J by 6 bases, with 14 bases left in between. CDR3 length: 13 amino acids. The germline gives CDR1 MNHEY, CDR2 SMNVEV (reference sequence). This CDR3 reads CASSFYREAEAFF. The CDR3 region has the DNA TGTGCCAGCAGCTTCTATCGGGAGGCTGAAGCTTTCTTT.

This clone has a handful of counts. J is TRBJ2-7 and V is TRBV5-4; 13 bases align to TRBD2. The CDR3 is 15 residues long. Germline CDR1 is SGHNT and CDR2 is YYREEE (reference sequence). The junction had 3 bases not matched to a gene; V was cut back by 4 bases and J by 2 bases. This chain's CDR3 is CASSEGLAGAYEQYF. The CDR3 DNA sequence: TGTGCCAGCAGCGAAGGACTAGCGGGAGCCTACGAGCAGTACTTC.

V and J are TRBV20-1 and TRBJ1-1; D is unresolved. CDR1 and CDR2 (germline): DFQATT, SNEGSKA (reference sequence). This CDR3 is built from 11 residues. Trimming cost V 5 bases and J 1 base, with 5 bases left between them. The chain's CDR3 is CSAVKNTEAFF. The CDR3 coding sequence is TGCAGTGCTGTTAAGAACACTGAAGCTTTCTTT.

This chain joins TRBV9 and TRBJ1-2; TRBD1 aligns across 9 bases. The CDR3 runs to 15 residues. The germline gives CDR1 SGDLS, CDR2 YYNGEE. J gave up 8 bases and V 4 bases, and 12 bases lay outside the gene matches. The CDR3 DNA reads TGTGCCAGCAGCCCCAGCGGACAGGGGAGTTACGGCTACACCTTC. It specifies CASSPSGQGSYGYTF.

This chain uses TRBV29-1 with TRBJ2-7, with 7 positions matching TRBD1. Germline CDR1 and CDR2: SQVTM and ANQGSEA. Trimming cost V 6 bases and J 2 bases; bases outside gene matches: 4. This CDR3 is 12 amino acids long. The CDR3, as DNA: TGCAGCGTCATGACAGGGCCCTACGAGCAGTACTTC. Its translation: CSVMTGPYEQYF.

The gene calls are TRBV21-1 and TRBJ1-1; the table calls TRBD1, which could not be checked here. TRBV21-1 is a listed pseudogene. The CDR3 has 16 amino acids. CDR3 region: CASSRCWDRGLTEAFF. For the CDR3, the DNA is TGTGCCAGCAGCAGGTGTTGGGACAGGGGGCTCACTGAAGCTTTCTTT.

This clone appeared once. CDR3: CASSIEGAGGKNIQYF. CDR3 DNA sequence: TGTGCCAGTAGTATAGAGGGGGCAGGGGGTAAAAACATTCAGTACTTC. This chain links TRBV19 with TRBJ2-4; 7 nucleotides align to TRBD1. CDR1 LNHDA and CDR2 SQIVND come from the germline V gene (reference sequence). The CDR3 runs 16 residues. V shed 0 bases, J shed 4 bases, and the junction held 6 bases outside the gene matches. The full variable domain, in which reference TRBV19 and TRBJ2-4 provide the parts outside the CDR3, is DGGITQSPKYLFRKEGQNVTLSCEQNLNHDAMYWYRQDPGQGLRLIYYSQIVNDFQKGDIAEGYSVSREKKESFPLTVTSAQKNPTAFYLCASSIEGAGGKNIQYFGAGTRLSVL.

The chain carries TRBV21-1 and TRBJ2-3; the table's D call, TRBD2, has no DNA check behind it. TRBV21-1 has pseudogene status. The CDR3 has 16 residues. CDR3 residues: CASSKEAGPGTDTQYF. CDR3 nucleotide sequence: TGTGCCAGCAGCAAAGAGGCGGGGCCGGGTACAGATACGCAGTATTTT.

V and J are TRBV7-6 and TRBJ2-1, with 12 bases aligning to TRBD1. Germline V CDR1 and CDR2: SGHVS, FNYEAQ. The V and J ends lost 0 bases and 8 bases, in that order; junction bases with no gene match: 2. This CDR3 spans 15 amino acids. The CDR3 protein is CASSLAGQGAYEQFF. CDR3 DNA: TGTGCCAGCAGCTTAGCGGGACAGGGGGCGTATGAGCAGTTCTTC.

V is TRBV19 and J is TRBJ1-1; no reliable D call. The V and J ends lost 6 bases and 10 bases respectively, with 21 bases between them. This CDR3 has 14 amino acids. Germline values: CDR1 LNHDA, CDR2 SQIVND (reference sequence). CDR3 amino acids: CASRGREQGLGAFF. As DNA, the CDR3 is TGTGCCAGTAGGGGGAGGGAACAAGGATTAGGAGCTTTCTTT.

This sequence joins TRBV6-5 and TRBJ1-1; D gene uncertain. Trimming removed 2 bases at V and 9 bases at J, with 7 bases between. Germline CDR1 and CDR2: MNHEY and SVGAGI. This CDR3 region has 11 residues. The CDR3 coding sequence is TGTGCCAGCAGTTACGAGCGGAAAGCTTTCTTT. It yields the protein CASSYERKAFF.

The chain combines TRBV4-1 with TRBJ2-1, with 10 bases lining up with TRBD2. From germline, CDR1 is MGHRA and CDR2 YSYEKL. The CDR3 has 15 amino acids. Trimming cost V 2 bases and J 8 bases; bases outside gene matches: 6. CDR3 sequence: CASSQLAGVGHEQFF. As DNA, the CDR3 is TGCGCCAGCAGCCAACTAGCGGGAGTAGGCCATGAGCAGTTCTTC.

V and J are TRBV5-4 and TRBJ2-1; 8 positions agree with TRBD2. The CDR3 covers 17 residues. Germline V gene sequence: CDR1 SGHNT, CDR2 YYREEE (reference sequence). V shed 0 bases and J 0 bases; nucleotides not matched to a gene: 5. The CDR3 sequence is CASSLAGGGSSYNEQFF. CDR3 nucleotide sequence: TGTGCCAGCAGCTTGGCGGGAGGGGGGAGCTCCTACAATGAGCAGTTCTTC.

Here the CDR3 reads CAFLGGRSSYEQYF. The CDR3, as DNA: TGTGCCTTCTTAGGGGGCAGGAGCTCCTACGAGCAGTACTTC. The chain has TRBV30 and TRBJ2-7; 7 nucleotides line up with TRBD1. The CDR3 is 14 residues long. The J segment lost 0 bases and the V segment lost 7 bases, leaving 9 bases of the junction unmatched. Per germline, CDR1 GTSNPN and CDR2 SVGIG (reference sequence).

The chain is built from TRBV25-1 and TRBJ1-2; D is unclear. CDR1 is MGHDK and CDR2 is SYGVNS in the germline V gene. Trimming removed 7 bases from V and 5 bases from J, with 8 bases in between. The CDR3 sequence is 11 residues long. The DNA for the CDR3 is TGTGCCAGCACCGAGGGTTATGGCTACACCTTC. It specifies CASTEGYGYTF.

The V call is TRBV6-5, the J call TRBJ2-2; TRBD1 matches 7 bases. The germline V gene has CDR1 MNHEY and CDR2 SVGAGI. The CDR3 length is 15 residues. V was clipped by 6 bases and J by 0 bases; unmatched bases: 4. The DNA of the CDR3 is TGTGCCAGCAGCCGGGACAGACCGAACACCGGGGAGCTGTTTTTT. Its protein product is CASSRDRPNTGELFF.

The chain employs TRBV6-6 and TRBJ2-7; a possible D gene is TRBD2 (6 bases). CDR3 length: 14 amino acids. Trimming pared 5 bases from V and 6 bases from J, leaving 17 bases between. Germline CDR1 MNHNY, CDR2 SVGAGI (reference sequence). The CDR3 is CASSRSAGSLEQYF. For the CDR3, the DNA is TGTGCCAGCAGTCGTTCTGCGGGGTCCCTCGAGCAGTACTTC.

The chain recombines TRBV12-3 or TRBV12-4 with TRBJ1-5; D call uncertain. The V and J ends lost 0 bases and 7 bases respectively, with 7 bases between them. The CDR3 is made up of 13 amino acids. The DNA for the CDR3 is TGTGCCAGCAGTTTAGCATCCGGGCAGCCCCAGCATTTT. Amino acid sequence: CASSLASGQPQHF.